This T cell receptor beta chain is drawn from a study of blood T cell repertoires in COVID-19. Study at large: The United States, Italy and Spain supplied acute and convalescent COVID-19 samples. From T cells, B-cell-depleted T cells, or PBMCs came the material, which was cDNA or gDNA.

The CDR3 extends over 15 amino acids. Trimming at V came to 8 bases and at J to 0 bases, leaving 7 bases not matched to a gene. CDR1 is MNHEY, CDR2 SVGAGI, per germline. Per the original methods: Reference gene primers were amplified, and this amplification served to estimate nucleated cell counts. The table came from immunoSEQ multiplex PCR; TCRdb's copy has only in-frame clones and leaves some out. V, J and clone size are taken as reported in that table, and D and trimming were inferred from the DNA itself. The sample has under 250,000 clones; less than 85% are singletons. Sample: peripheral blood. The receptor was derived from a woman in her 70s with active or convalescent COVID-19. The chain links TRBV6-5 to TRBJ2-3; 8 nucleotides match TRBD1. The CDR3 spells CASVNRGISTDTQYF. CDR3 DNA: TGTGCCAGCGTTAACAGGGGGATTAGCACAGATACGCAGTATTTT.